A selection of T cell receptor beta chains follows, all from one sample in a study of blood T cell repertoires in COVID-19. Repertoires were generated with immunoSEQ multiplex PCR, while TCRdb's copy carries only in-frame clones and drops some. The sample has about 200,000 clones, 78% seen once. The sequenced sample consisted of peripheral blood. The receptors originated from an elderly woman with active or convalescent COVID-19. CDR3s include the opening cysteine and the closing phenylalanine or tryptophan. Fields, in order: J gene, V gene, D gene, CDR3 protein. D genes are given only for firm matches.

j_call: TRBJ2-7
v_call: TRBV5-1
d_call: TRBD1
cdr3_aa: CASSPGTVRYEQYF

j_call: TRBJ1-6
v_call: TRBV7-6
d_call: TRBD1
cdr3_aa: CASSLASRGPLSSYNSPLHF

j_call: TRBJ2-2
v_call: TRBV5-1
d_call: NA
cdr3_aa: CASSLELHTGELFF

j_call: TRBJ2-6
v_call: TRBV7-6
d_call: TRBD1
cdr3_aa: CASSFRQGLVVEAGANVLTF

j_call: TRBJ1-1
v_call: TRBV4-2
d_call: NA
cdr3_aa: CASSRQVDTEAFF

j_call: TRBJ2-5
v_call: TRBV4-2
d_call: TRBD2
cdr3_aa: CASSVAGERGETQYF

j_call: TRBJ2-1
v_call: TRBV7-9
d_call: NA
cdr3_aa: CASSLRQGLFF

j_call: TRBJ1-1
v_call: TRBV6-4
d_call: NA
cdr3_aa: CASSFDRNTEAFF

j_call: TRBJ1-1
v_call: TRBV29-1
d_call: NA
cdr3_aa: CSADRGGVEAFF

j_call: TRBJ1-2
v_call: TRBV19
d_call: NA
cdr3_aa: CASSNSPPGRPGPANYGYTF

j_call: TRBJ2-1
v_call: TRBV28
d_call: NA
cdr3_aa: CASSPSPGRGEQFF

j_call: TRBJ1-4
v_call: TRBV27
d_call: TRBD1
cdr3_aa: CASSLVRGQGKMFF

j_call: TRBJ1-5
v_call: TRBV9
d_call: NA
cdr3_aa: CASSVGDSYNQPQHF

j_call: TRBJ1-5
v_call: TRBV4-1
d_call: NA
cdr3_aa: CASSQDNFRAGQPQHF

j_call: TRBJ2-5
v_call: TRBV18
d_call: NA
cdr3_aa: CASSPIPTGPETQYF

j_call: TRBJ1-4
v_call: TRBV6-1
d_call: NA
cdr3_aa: CASSEAKPVELFF

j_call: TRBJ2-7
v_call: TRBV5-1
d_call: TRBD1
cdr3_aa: CASSPGQGRNEQYF

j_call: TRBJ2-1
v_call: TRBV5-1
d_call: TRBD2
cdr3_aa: CASTETSGSYNEQFF

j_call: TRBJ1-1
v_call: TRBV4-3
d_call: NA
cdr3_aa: CASSLTRQVNTEAFF

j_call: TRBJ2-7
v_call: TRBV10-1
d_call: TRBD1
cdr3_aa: CASSAGTAAYEQYF

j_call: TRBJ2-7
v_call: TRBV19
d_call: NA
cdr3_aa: CASSIGRGNEQYF

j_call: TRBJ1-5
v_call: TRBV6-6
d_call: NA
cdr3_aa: CASISQGLGQPQHF

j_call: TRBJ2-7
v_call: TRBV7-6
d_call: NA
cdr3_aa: CAIELNYEQYF

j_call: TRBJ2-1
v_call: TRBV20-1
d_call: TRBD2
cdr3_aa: CSASWGGRSYNEQFF

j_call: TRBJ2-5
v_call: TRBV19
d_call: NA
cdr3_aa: CASSAQQVGQETQYF

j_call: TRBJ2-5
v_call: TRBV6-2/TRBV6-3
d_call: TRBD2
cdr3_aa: CASSRGTSGKRNRQETQYF

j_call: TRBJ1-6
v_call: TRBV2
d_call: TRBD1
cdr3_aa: CASSGDRESPLHF

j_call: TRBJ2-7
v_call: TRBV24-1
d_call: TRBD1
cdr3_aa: CATSNTGGLVPYEQYF

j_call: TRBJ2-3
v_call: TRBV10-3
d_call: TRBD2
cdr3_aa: CAISVGGGAPDTQYF

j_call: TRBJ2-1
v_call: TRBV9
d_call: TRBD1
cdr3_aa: CASSDYRDRNNNEQFF

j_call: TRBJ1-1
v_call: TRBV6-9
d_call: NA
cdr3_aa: CASSYSMNTEAFF

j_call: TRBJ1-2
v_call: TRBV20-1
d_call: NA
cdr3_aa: CSAGTGYVYTF

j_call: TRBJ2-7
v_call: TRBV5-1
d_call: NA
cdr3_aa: CASSPVGSRDYEQYF

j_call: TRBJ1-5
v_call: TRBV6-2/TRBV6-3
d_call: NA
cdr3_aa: CASSYATNSNQPQHF

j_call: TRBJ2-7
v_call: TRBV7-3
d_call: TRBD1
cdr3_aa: CASSFAGTGAYEQYF

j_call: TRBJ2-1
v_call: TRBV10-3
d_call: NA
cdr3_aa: CAIRPDGYNEQFF

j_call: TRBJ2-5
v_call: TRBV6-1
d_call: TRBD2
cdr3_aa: CASSVAGPQETQYF

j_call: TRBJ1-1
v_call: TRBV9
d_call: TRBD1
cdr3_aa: CASSNRRDRGLWNTEAFF

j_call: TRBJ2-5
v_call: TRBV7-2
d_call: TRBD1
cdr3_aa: CASSLSFAGGETQYF